Listed here are 22 T cell receptor beta chains from one sample, sequenced in a study of CD8 T cells in ankylosing spondylitis. TCRdb recomputed calls from the 5' RACE reads with MiXCR, one row per CDR3 protein. The table records fewer than 200,000 distinct CDR3 sequences, over 15% of them present only once. The specimen sequenced was blood, either unsorted or a sorted T cell fraction (not recorded which). Receptors were obtained from a male donor under 30 with ankylosing spondylitis or in good health (not recorded which).

This clonotype was found many times. The V call is TRBV6-2 or TRBV6-3, the J call TRBJ2-7; D is undetermined. The germline V and J ends were trimmed by 6 bases and 7 bases, with 16 bases remaining between them. Per the germline V gene, CDR1 is MNHEY and CDR2 is SVGEGT. There are 13 residues in the CDR3. The DNA for the CDR3 is TGTGCCAGCAGATCGCTCGTCTTGGGGGAGCAGTACGTC. This codes for CASRSLVLGEQYV.

The chain is built from TRBV24-1 and TRBJ1-2; no reliable D call. The CDR3 is 12 amino acids. Trimming cost V 3 bases and J 2 bases, with 3 bases left between them. Per the germline V gene, CDR1 is KGHDR and CDR2 is SFDVKD. The CDR3, as DNA: TGTGCCACCAGTGATCCGAACTATGGCTACACCTTC. It yields the protein CATSDPNYGYTF.

In its sample, this clonotype was seen many times. This sequence joins TRBV9 and TRBJ2-7; perhaps TRBD2 as D (5 bases). The CDR3 length is 15 residues. Germline CDR1 reads SGDLS; CDR2 reads YYNGEE. Trimming cost V 4 bases and J 5 bases, with 19 bases left between them. In DNA form, the CDR3 reads TGTGCCAGCAGCCCCCACCCCGGGGTTCTTAACGAGCAGTACTTC. This translates into CASSPHPGVLNEQYF.

This clonotype was detected ten times or more. This chain connects TRBV6-4 to TRBJ2-2; no firm D call. Per germline, CDR1 MRHNA and CDR2 SNTAGT. The V end lost 5 bases, the J end lost 3 bases, and 10 bases lay between the germline ends. This CDR3 contains 14 residues. CDR3 sequence: CASSPESDTGELFF. CDR3 nucleotides: TGTGCCAGCAGTCCCGAGAGTGACACCGGGGAGCTGTTTTTT.

The table lists this clonotype with a few counts. This chain connects TRBV10-2 to TRBJ2-5, with D maybe TRBD1 (6 bases). The germline gives CDR1 WSHSY, CDR2 SAAADI. This CDR3 is 12 amino acids long. V shed 9 bases and J shed 1 base, with 9 bases lying between them. The CDR3 spells CARWTVQETQYF. DNA of the CDR3: TGCGCCAGATGGACAGTCCAAGAGACCCAGTACTTC.

This clonotype showed up many times. The rearrangement joins TRBV12-5 to TRBJ1-1, with D uncertain. This CDR3 spans 12 amino acids. From germline, CDR1 is LGHNT and CDR2 FRNRAP. V was clipped by 3 bases and J by 7 bases, with 9 bases between them. The CDR3 bases are TGTGCTAGTGGTTTTGGGCGGCTTGAAGCTTTCTTT. Translating it yields CASGFGRLEAFF.

This clonotype was observed many times. The rearrangement links TRBV12-3 or TRBV12-4 to TRBJ2-2, with TRBD2 identical over 9 bases. The CDR3 totals 17 residues. V was pared by 3 bases and J by 1 base, with 6 bases of the junction left unmatched. Here the CDR3 DNA reads TGTGCCAGCAGTTTGATAGGACTAGCGATGAACACCGGGGAGCTGTTTTTT. Its protein is CASSLIGLAMNTGELFF.

This sequence joins TRBV6-1 and TRBJ2-5; D is perhaps TRBD1 (5 bases). Germline V gives CDR1 MNHNS, CDR2 SASEGT. V was cut by 2 bases and J by 2 bases, with 12 bases left in between. This CDR3 contains 15 residues. The CDR3 is CASSEQGTPQETQYF. CDR3 DNA: TGTGCCAGCAGTGAACAGGGCACCCCACAAGAGACCCAGTACTTC.

This clonotype was counted ten times or more. V is TRBV4-1 and J is TRBJ2-1, with D unclear. V was pared by 4 bases and J by 1 base, with 5 bases between. Germline values: CDR1 MGHRA, CDR2 YSYEKL. This CDR3 region has 13 residues. CDR3 residues: CASSLESYNEQFF. The CDR3 nucleotides read TGCGCCAGCAGCCTAGAGTCCTACAATGAGCAGTTCTTC.

This clonotype was counted many times. The V gene is TRBV4-1, the J gene TRBJ1-1, with unresolved D. Trimming removed 1 base at V and 0 bases at J, with 9 bases between. Germline V CDR1 and CDR2: MGHRA, YSYEKL. This CDR3 region has 15 residues. The CDR3 is CASSQVGSMNTEAFF. CDR3 DNA: TGCGCCAGCAGCCAAGTGGGATCTATGAACACTGAAGCTTTCTTT.

This clonotype was counted ten times or more. V gene TRBV29-1 combines with J gene TRBJ2-3, with D perhaps TRBD1 or TRBD2 (5 bases each). With 6 bases removed from V and 3 bases from J, the gap between germline ends came to 13 bases. CDR3 length: 13 residues. Germline CDR1 is SQVTM and CDR2 is ANQGSEA. The CDR3 nucleotides read TGCAGCGTCACCGGGACCGGGACAGATACGCAGTATTTT. Encoded protein: CSVTGTGTDTQYF.

CDR3 sequence (DNA): TGTGCCAGCAAGGTCGGGGCTAGCGTGCAGTACGTC. It codes for CASKVGASVQYV. The chain carries TRBV2 and TRBJ2-7; D is perhaps TRBD2 (6 bases). The germline CDR1 and CDR2 sequences are SNHLY and FYNNEI. V lost 7 bases, J lost 9 bases, and 16 bases lay in between. The CDR3 extends over 12 amino acids.

This clonotype was seen ten or more times. A read error may account for a junction end that differs from germline. This sequence joins TRBV3-1 and TRBJ1-1; 7 positions agree with TRBD1. The length of the CDR3 is 14 residues. Per the germline V gene, CDR1 is LGHDT and CDR2 is YNNKEL (reference sequence). The CDR3 region is CASSQPGGNAEAFF. The CDR3 DNA reads TGTGCCAGCAGCCAACCAGGGGGGAACGCTGAAGCTTTCTTT.

CDR3 residues: CATQGSGANVLTF. In nucleotides, the CDR3 is TGTGCCACCCAGGGCTCTGGGGCCAACGTCCTGACTTTC. V gene TRBV27 combines with J gene TRBJ2-6; possibly TRBD1 for D (5 bases). Germline lookup yields CDR1 MNHEY and CDR2 SMNVEV (reference sequence). The CDR3 is 13 amino acids. V was cut by 10 bases and J by 0 bases, with 7 bases left in between.

V and J are TRBV29-1 and TRBJ1-5; 9 bases match TRBD1. CDR3 length: 13 residues. V gave up 3 bases and J gave up 6 bases; unmatched junction bases: 3. CDR1 is SQVTM and CDR2 is ANQGSEA in the germline V gene. In DNA, the CDR3 is TGCAGCGTTGAGGGACAGGGAGGTCAGCCCCAGCATTTT. This sequence encodes CSVEGQGGQPQHF.

This clonotype was counted a few times. The chain employs TRBV18 and TRBJ2-7; weak D call: TRBD1 (6 bases). CDR3 length: 14 amino acids. The V gene lost 6 bases and the J gene lost 0 bases, with 12 bases spanning the gap. In germline, CDR1 is KGHSH, CDR2 LQKENI. DNA for the CDR3: TGTGCCAGCTCCCAGGGGCCGAGCTCCTACGAGCAGTACTTC. Its protein is CASSQGPSSYEQYF.

This clonotype was seen many times. The chain is built from TRBV11-3 and TRBJ2-1; TRBD1 matches 9 bases. This CDR3 comprises 17 residues. Germline values: CDR1 SGHNT, CDR2 YENEEA. J was trimmed by 3 bases and V by 5 bases; bases with no gene match: 11. In nucleotides, the CDR3 is TGTGCCAGCAGCCTTCGGGCGGGACAGGGCCACTACAATGAGCAGTTCTTC. Translated, it gives CASSLRAGQGHYNEQFF.

This clonotype was picked up many times. This chain joins TRBV28 and TRBJ1-2; a possible D gene is TRBD1 (5 bases). Trimming left V 3 bases short and J 6 bases short, with 8 bases between. CDR1 and CDR2 from the germline V gene are MDHEN and SYDVKM. The length of the CDR3 is 12 residues. The CDR3 bases are TGTGCCAGCAGTTTCGAGGGGCATGGCTACACCTTC. It yields the protein CASSFEGHGYTF.

The chain has TRBV11-1 and TRBJ2-7, with a possible D match to TRBD2 (6 bases). Between the trimmed V and J ends, which lost 5 bases and 2 bases, there was a span of 13 bases. CDR3 size: 14 residues. Germline V CDR1 and CDR2: SGHAT, FQDESV (reference sequence). As DNA, the CDR3 is TGTGCCAGCAGCCCTGGACTATCCCCCTACGAGCAGTACTTC. Encoded protein: CASSPGLSPYEQYF. Full variable domain (missing parts from reference TRBV11-1 and TRBJ2-7): EAEVAQSPRYKITEKSQAVAFWCDPISGHATLYWYRQILGQGPELLVQFQDESVVDDSQLPKDRFSAERLKGVDSTLKIQPAELGDSAMYLCASSPGLSPYEQYFGPGTRLTVT.

At least ten counts were recorded for this clonotype. This chain uses TRBV18 with TRBJ2-5, with 9 bases lining up with TRBD2. V lost 3 bases to trimming and J lost 4 bases; unmatched junction nucleotides: 3. This CDR3 spans 14 amino acids. Germline values: CDR1 KGHSH, CDR2 LQKENI. CDR3 bases: TGTGCCAGCTCACCGGGGACTAGCAGAGAGACCCAGTACTTC. Its translation: CASSPGTSRETQYF.

The sample holds many counts of this clonotype. V is TRBV3-1 and J is TRBJ2-7; 11 bases fit TRBD1. With 1 base clipped from V and 2 bases from J, the junction kept 4 bases outside the gene matches. The CDR3 contains 16 residues. The germline CDR1 and CDR2 sequences are LGHDT and YNNKEL (reference sequence). CDR3 nucleotides: TGTGCCAGCAGCCAAGGTGGGACAGGGGGGGCCTACGAGCAGTACGTC. Its protein product is CASSQGGTGGAYEQYV.

J is TRBJ2-7 and V is TRBV12-3 or TRBV12-4, with TRBD1 as a possible D gene (6 bases). Trimming removed 4 bases from V and 4 bases from J, with 14 bases in between. The CDR3 spans 14 residues. This CDR3 reads CASSSGGRGYEQYV. The CDR3 DNA reads TGTGCCAGCAGTTCTGGGGGAAGGGGGTACGAGCAGTACGTC.